Listed below are T cell receptor beta chains from one sample, sequenced in a study of identical twins. TCRdb re-analysed the 5' RACE reads in MiXCR, keeping a single row per CDR3 protein. The sample has 400,000 to 500,000 distinct CDR3 sequences; around 20% are singletons. Sequencing used naive T cells sorted from blood. These receptors originate from a man in his fifties in good health. CDR3s include the opening cysteine and the closing phenylalanine or tryptophan. The D gene is left open where the match is weak. For some rows the clone size is stated as once, few or many, or as a class when expanded; others skip it.

d_call	j_call	clone_size	v_call	cdr3_aa	cdr3_nt
NA	TRBJ2-1	few	TRBV2	CASSVRGGGYEQFF	TGTGCCAGCAGTGTTCGAGGAGGGGGCTATGAGCAGTTCTTC
TRBD2	TRBJ2-4	few	TRBV5-4	CASSLGGSGIGDIQYF	TGTGCCAGCAGCTTGGGTGGTAGCGGGATAGGAGACATTCAGTACTTC
NA	TRBJ1-2	once	TRBV4-2	CASSRGEVGYTF	TGTGCCAGCAGCAGGGGAGAGGTTGGCTACACCTTC
NA	TRBJ2-7	many	TRBV6-2/TRBV6-3	CASSYSWGGYEQYF	TGTGCCAGCAGTTACTCGTGGGGTGGTTACGAGCAGTACTTC
NA	TRBJ2-1	many	TRBV24-1	CATSDYGTANNEQFF	TGTGCCACCAGTGACTACGGGACGGCCAACAATGAGCAGTTCTTC
TRBD2	TRBJ2-3	NA	TRBV12-3/TRBV12-4	CASSYPGLAGYTDTQYF	TGTGCCAGCAGTTATCCGGGACTAGCGGGGTACACAGATACGCAGTATTTT
TRBD1	TRBJ2-7	NA	TRBV5-4	CASSSDRVPTQYF	TGTGCCAGCAGTTCGGACAGGGTTCCGACGCAGTACTTC
NA	TRBJ2-7	many	TRBV11-2	CASSPRTVSSYEQYF	TGTGCCAGCAGCCCACGGACAGTGAGCTCCTACGAGCAGTACTTC
NA	TRBJ2-1	NA	TRBV11-2	CASSPGAGTREQFF	TGTGCCAGCAGCCCCGGGGCCGGGACTCGGGAGCAGTTCTTC
TRBD2	TRBJ2-1	NA	TRBV4-2	CASSQDTSGRAYGNEQFF	TGTGCCAGCAGCCAAGATACTAGCGGGAGGGCCTACGGCAATGAGCAGTTCTTC
TRBD2	TRBJ2-1	NA	TRBV4-3	CASSQERSLAGNEQFF	TGCGCCAGCAGCCAAGAAAGGAGTCTAGCGGGCAATGAGCAGTTCTTC
TRBD1	TRBJ2-3	many	TRBV7-2	CASSFTGASGDTQYF	TGTGCCAGCAGCTTTACAGGGGCTTCAGGGGATACGCAGTATTTT
NA	TRBJ1-1	many	TRBV6-1	CASSEGLNTEAFF	TGTGCCAGCAGTGAGGGCCTTAACACTGAAGCTTTCTTT
NA	TRBJ2-7	NA	TRBV18	CASSLRNAYEQYF	TGTGCCAGCTCACTGAGAAACGCCTACGAGCAGTACTTC
NA	TRBJ2-5	few	TRBV20-1	CSAAHRAEGVQYF	TGCAGTGCTGCACACAGGGCCGAGGGTGTCCAGTACTTC
NA	TRBJ1-4	NA	TRBV4-1	CASSQDRTGNEKLFF	TGCGCCAGCAGCCAAGATAGAACAGGGAACGAAAAACTGTTTTTT
TRBD1	TRBJ2-1	few	TRBV6-1	CASSQGAGVYEQFF	TGTGCCAGCAGTCAGGGGGCAGGAGTTTATGAGCAGTTCTTC
TRBD2	TRBJ2-7	few	TRBV29-1	CSVFLAGVNYEQYF	TGCAGCGTCTTTCTAGCGGGAGTAAACTACGAGCAGTACTTC
NA	TRBJ2-1	few	TRBV5-1	CASSTWTNDNEQFF	TGCGCCAGCAGCACCTGGACCAACGACAATGAGCAGTTCTTC
NA	TRBJ2-7	NA	TRBV20-1	CSARSRSYEQYF	TGCAGTGCTAGGTCCCGCTCCTACGAGCAGTACTTC
TRBD2	TRBJ2-6	NA	TRBV12-3/TRBV12-4	CASSLSSGVPSGANVLTF	TGTGCCAGCAGTTTATCTAGCGGGGTACCCTCTGGGGCCAACGTCCTGACTTTC
NA	TRBJ2-7	many	TRBV11-2	CASSFDGYEQYF	TGTGCCAGCAGCTTTGACGGCTACGAGCAGTACTTC
NA	TRBJ1-1	few	TRBV20-1	CSASLGGRNTEAFF	TGCAGTGCTAGTCTGGGGGGACGCAACACTGAAGCTTTCTTT
TRBD1	TRBJ2-7	many	TRBV10-3	CAISGTGSSYEQYF	TGTGCCATCAGCGGGACAGGGAGCTCCTACGAGCAGTACTTC
TRBD2	TRBJ2-7	few	TRBV5-1	CASSLTLGLAENYEQYF	TGCGCCAGCAGCTTGACACTGGGACTAGCGGAGAACTACGAGCAGTACTTC
NA	TRBJ1-1	many	TRBV4-2	CASSHPQEGNTEAFF	TGTGCCAGCAGCCACCCCCAGGAAGGGAACACTGAAGCTTTCTTT
NA	TRBJ2-1	NA	TRBV7-9	CASSYSRSQNEQFF	TGTGCCAGCAGCTATAGTCGGTCCCAAAATGAGCAGTTCTTC
NA	TRBJ2-3	many	TRBV4-1	CASSQDSVSDTQYF	TGCGCCAGCAGCCAAGATTCCGTTTCCGATACGCAGTATTTT
NA	TRBJ2-2	NA	TRBV12-3/TRBV12-4	CASSLRGGLTGELFF	TGTGCCAGCAGTTTGAGGGGGGGCCTAACCGGGGAGCTGTTTTTT
NA	TRBJ2-1	NA	TRBV5-8	CASSLAPQGLGEQFF	TGTGCCAGCAGCTTGGCCCCACAGGGCTTGGGTGAGCAGTTCTTC
NA	TRBJ1-2	NA	TRBV20-1	CSARVGSTDGYTF	TGCAGTGCTAGAGTGGGGAGCACTGATGGCTACACCTTC